Listed here are 31 T cell receptor beta chains from one sample, sequenced in a study of CD4+ T cells in melanoma. Repertoires were generated with immunoSEQ multiplex PCR, while TCRdb's copy carries only in-frame clones and drops some. This sample has 10,000 to 12,000 clones, with around two thirds found just once. The sample was cells from a culture (not recorded whether cultured in vitro). The receptors shown here come from a human donor with melanoma.

The chain joins TRBV5-1 to TRBJ1-6; perhaps TRBD1 as D (6 bases). V lost 0 bases and J 8 bases, leaving 12 bases between the germline ends. The length of the CDR3 is 15 residues. Germline CDR1 and CDR2: SGHRS and YFSETQ. The CDR3 DNA is TGCGCCAGCAGCTTGGAAGGGGGTGGGTATTCACCCCTCCACTTT. Its translation is CASSLEGGGYSPLHF.

The V and J genes are TRBV19 and TRBJ2-3, with unresolved D. V was clipped by 1 base and J by 1 base, with 12 bases between them. The CDR3 has 16 amino acids. CDR1 is LNHDA and CDR2 is SQIVND in the germline V gene (reference sequence). CDR3 DNA: TGTGCCAGTAGTATAGGGATTTCCGGCGGCACAGATACGCAGTATTTT. This encodes CASSIGISGGTDTQYF.

V usage is TRBV5-1 and J usage is TRBJ2-2; 7 nucleotides agree with TRBD1. Germline V gene lookup returns CDR1 SGHRS and CDR2 YFSETQ. With 4 bases clipped from V and 1 base from J, the junction kept 4 bases outside the gene matches. The CDR3 totals 15 residues. CDR3 in amino acids: CASSLGQLNTGELFF. The CDR3 DNA reads TGCGCCAGCAGCCTGGGACAGCTGAACACCGGGGAGCTGTTTTTT.

The chain links TRBV7-8 to TRBJ1-5; weak D call: TRBD1 (6 bases). The CDR3 spans 16 residues. The germline V gene encodes CDR1 SGHVS and CDR2 FQNEAQ. V was cut by 1 base and J by 2 bases, with 12 bases left in between. In DNA, the CDR3 is TGTGCCAGCAGCTTAGGCGGTGGGACACGCAATCAGCCCCAGCATTTT. Translation gives CASSLGGGTRNQPQHF.

The V call is TRBV4-1, the J call TRBJ2-5, with a weak D call TRBD2 (5 bases). The CDR3 loop spans 15 amino acids. Germline values: CDR1 MGHRA, CDR2 YSYEKL. Trimming cost V 4 bases and J 5 bases, with 17 bases left between them. CDR3 amino acids: CASSPIGVRGETQYF. For the CDR3, the DNA is TGCGCCAGCAGCCCTATCGGGGTACGAGGGGAGACCCAGTACTTC.

This rearrangement joins TRBV6-4 to TRBJ2-1; D is unclear. The length of the CDR3 is 14 residues. Germline loops: CDR1 MRHNA, CDR2 SNTAGT. V dropped 3 bases and J dropped 2 bases, with 8 bases sitting between them. The CDR3 coding sequence is TGTGCCAGCAGTGAACGGCTTACCTACAATGAGCAGTTCTTC. This codes for CASSERLTYNEQFF.

V usage is TRBV9 and J usage is TRBJ2-5, with 7 bases aligning to TRBD2. The trim removed 0 bases at V and 2 bases at J, leaving 7 bases unmatched. Looked up from germline, CDR1 is SGDLS and CDR2 is YYNGEE. The CDR3 loop spans 16 amino acids. CDR3 sequence (DNA): TGTGCCAGCAGCGTAGCGGCTAGCGGAGTACAAGAGACCCAGTACTTC. It translates to CASSVAASGVQETQYF.

V usage is TRBV6-1 and J usage is TRBJ2-2; 8 bases agree with TRBD1. This CDR3 has 12 residues. Unmatched junction bases numbered 0, after V lost 6 bases and J lost 6 bases. Per germline, CDR1 MNHNS and CDR2 SASEGT. CDR3 coding DNA: TGTGCCAGCAGGGACAGGGCCGGGGAGCTGTTTTTT. Protein sequence: CASRDRAGELFF.

The table lists this clone with a few counts. This rearrangement joins TRBV30 to TRBJ2-1; possible D gene TRBD2, 6 bases. Trimming removed 6 bases from V and 5 bases from J, with 20 bases in between. This CDR3 spans 15 amino acids. Per germline, CDR1 GTSNPN and CDR2 SVGIG (reference sequence). CDR3: CACGPYWTGDNEQFF. DNA for the CDR3: TGTGCCTGCGGGCCGTACTGGACGGGGGACAATGAGCAGTTCTTC.

In its sample, this clone was seen a few times. The V call is TRBV19, the J call TRBJ1-2; TRBD1 might be the D (6 bases). This CDR3 region has 14 residues. V lost 10 bases to trimming and J lost 2 bases, with 17 bases between them. Germline V gene lookup returns CDR1 LNHDA and CDR2 SQIVND (reference sequence). The CDR3 loop reads CATHREGGNYGYTF. The CDR3 DNA reads TGTGCCACACACAGGGAGGGCGGCAACTATGGCTACACCTTC. Full variable domain (remainder filled in from reference TRBV19 and TRBJ1-2): DGGITQSPKYLFRKEGQNVTLSCEQNLNHDAMYWYRQDPGQGLRLIYYSQIVNDFQKGDIAEGYSVSREKKESFPLTVTSAQKNPTAFYLCATHREGGNYGYTFGSGTRLTVV.

This chain links TRBV29-1 with TRBJ1-1, with a possible D match to TRBD1 (5 bases). Germline CDR1 is SQVTM and CDR2 is ANQGSEA. This CDR3 has 12 residues. Trimming took off 4 bases at V and 4 bases at J, with 10 bases between the two ends. The CDR3 DNA is TGCAGCGTTGCAGGGACGGGCACTGAAGCTTTCTTT. It codes for CSVAGTGTEAFF. Full variable domain (missing parts from reference TRBV29-1 and TRBJ1-1): SAVISQKPSRDICQRGTSLTIQCQVDSQVTMMFWYRQQPGQSLTLIATANQGSEATYESGFVIDKFPISRPNLTFSTLTVSNMSPEDSSIYLCSVAGTGTEAFFGQGTRLTVV.

This clone has more than one count but fewer than ten. Germline is not matched at one junction end, which may reflect a read error. The chain couples TRBV5-4 to TRBJ2-3; 8 bases agree with TRBD2. This CDR3 is 14 amino acids long. Germline V CDR1 and CDR2: SGHNT, YYREEE (reference sequence). CDR3 residues: CASTLMTSADTQYF. The CDR3 DNA reads TGTGCCAGCACCTTGATGACTAGCGCAGATACGCAGTATTTT.

The chain uses TRBV6-1 and TRBJ1-1; TRBD1 matches 8 bases. The CDR3 is 15 residues long. CDR1 MNHNS and CDR2 SASEGT come from the germline V gene. V gave up 5 bases and J gave up 5 bases; unmatched junction bases: 10. The CDR3 sequence: CASSSDRGFRTEAFF. CDR3 DNA: TGTGCCAGCAGTTCCGACAGGGGTTTTCGAACTGAAGCTTTCTTT.

The J gene is TRBJ2-7, the V gene TRBV10-3, with unresolved D. The CDR3 has 12 residues. Germline V gene sequence: CDR1 ENHRY, CDR2 SYGVKD. Trimming cost V 4 bases and J 2 bases, with 6 bases left between them. CDR3: CAISASTYEQYF. As DNA, the CDR3 is TGTGCCATCAGTGCGAGCACCTACGAGCAGTACTTC.

The chain uses TRBV5-1 and TRBJ2-3; 9 bases are a match to TRBD2. Germline V lookup: CDR1 SGHRS, CDR2 YFSETQ. The junction had 7 bases not matched to a gene; V was cut back by 0 bases and J by 5 bases. This CDR3 comprises 16 residues. The CDR3 is CASSLVGGGAVDTQYF. The CDR3 DNA reads as TGCGCCAGCAGCTTGGTTGGCGGGGGGGCCGTAGATACGCAGTATTTT.

The V call is TRBV7-9, the J call TRBJ2-7; 10 bases are a match to TRBD1. The germline V gene encodes CDR1 SEHNR and CDR2 FQNEAQ (reference sequence). This CDR3 has 14 residues. The J segment lost 3 bases and the V segment lost 5 bases, leaving 4 bases of the junction unmatched. For the CDR3, the DNA is TGTGCCAGCAGCCGACAGGGGGCTATCTACGAGCAGTACTTC. As protein: CASSRQGAIYEQYF.

The rearrangement uses TRBV7-9 and TRBJ1-5; D is possibly TRBD1 (6 bases). Germline V CDR1 and CDR2: SEHNR, FQNEAQ (reference sequence). Trimming shortened V by 3 bases and J by 2 bases, and 11 bases separated the two germline ends. This CDR3 has 15 residues. CDR3 loop: CASSFSGEGNQPQHF. CDR3 DNA: TGTGCCAGCAGCTTTTCAGGGGAAGGCAATCAGCCCCAGCATTTT.

The CDR3 DNA follows: TGTGCCAGCAGTCGTTCGGGGGGCTGGGATCAGCCCCAGCATTTT. It is translated as CASSRSGGWDQPQHF. This chain joins TRBV6-1 and TRBJ1-5; D possibly corresponds to TRBD1 (6 bases). Trimming left V 5 bases short and J 5 bases short, with 16 bases between. The CDR3 runs 15 residues. The V gene's germline CDR1 is MNHNS and CDR2 SASEGT.

J is TRBJ2-7 and V is TRBV2; TRBD2 matches at 11 bases. CDR3 length: 14 residues. Germline CDR1 and CDR2: SNHLY and FYNNEI. The J segment lost 4 bases and the V segment lost 7 bases, leaving 6 bases of the junction unmatched. DNA of the CDR3: TGTGCCAGCACGCATAGCGGGGGGGGTTACGAGCAGTACTTC. Its protein is CASTHSGGGYEQYF.

The chain employs TRBV7-8 and TRBJ1-1; 10 bases fit TRBD1. V gave up 1 base and J gave up 6 bases; unmatched junction bases: 20. From germline, CDR1 is SGHVS and CDR2 FQNEAQ. The CDR3 runs to 20 residues. The chain's CDR3 is CASSLDARPRTGGKRAEAFF. The CDR3, as DNA: TGTGCCAGCAGCTTAGATGCCCGCCCCCGGACAGGGGGAAAAAGGGCTGAAGCTTTCTTT.

For this clone: The same CDR3 arises from other DNA sequences in this sample as well. This chain links TRBV11-2 with TRBJ2-2; 8 positions match TRBD1. With 0 bases clipped from V and 5 bases from J, the junction kept 8 bases outside the gene matches. The length of the CDR3 is 17 residues. Germline-derived CDR1 and CDR2 are SGHAT and FQNNGV. This chain's CDR3 is CASSLDRRTGQTGELFF. CDR3 coding DNA: TGTGCCAGCAGCTTAGATCGGAGGACAGGGCAAACCGGGGAGCTGTTTTTT.

The genes are TRBV27 and TRBJ1-1; TRBD1 might be the D (6 bases). V lost 6 bases, J lost 3 bases, and 11 bases lay in between. The CDR3 length is 13 residues. From germline, CDR1 is MNHEY and CDR2 SMNVEV (reference sequence). The CDR3 loop is CASSRRGYTEAFF. CDR3 sequence (DNA): TGTGCCAGCAGCAGAAGGGGGTACACTGAAGCTTTCTTT.

CDR3 in amino acids: CASSETGGNYEQYF. The CDR3, as DNA: TGCGCCAGCAGCGAGACAGGGGGAAACTACGAGCAGTACTTC. The genes are TRBV5-1 and TRBJ2-7; TRBD1 agrees at 9 bases. In germline, CDR1 is SGHRS, CDR2 YFSETQ. The V and J ends lost 4 bases and 3 bases, in that order; junction bases with no gene match: 5. This CDR3 has 14 residues.

This chain connects TRBV6-1 to TRBJ2-7; no firm D call. Germline assignment: CDR1 MNHNS and CDR2 SASEGT. The length of the CDR3 is 13 residues. V lost 7 bases and J 3 bases, leaving 13 bases between the germline ends. This CDR3 reads CASTQEVFYEQYF. CDR3 nucleotides: TGTGCCAGCACTCAGGAAGTGTTCTACGAGCAGTACTTC.

By frequency in the sample, this clone is medium-sized (0.01 to 0.1%). This rearrangement joins TRBV19 to TRBJ1-3, with no clear D. With 2 bases removed from V and 0 bases from J, the gap between germline ends came to 14 bases. The germline V gene has CDR1 LNHDA and CDR2 SQIVND (reference sequence). The length of the CDR3 is 17 residues. This CDR3 is CASSILGASSSGNTIYF. The CDR3 coding sequence is TGTGCCAGTAGTATACTCGGCGCTTCTAGCTCTGGAAACACCATATATTTT.

The J gene is TRBJ2-5, the V gene TRBV29-1, with a weak D call TRBD1 (5 bases). The CDR3 length is 14 residues. Germline assignment: CDR1 SQVTM and CDR2 ANQGSEA. Trimming pared 4 bases from V and 2 bases from J, leaving 14 bases between. The CDR3 nucleotides are TGCAGCGTTGTGGATACAGGAGTACAAGAGACCCAGTACTTC. Translation: CSVVDTGVQETQYF.

The CDR3 bases are TGCGCCAGCAGCCGAAGCGGGGCTAGCACAGATACGCAGTATTTT. Amino acids: CASSRSGASTDTQYF. The V gene is TRBV5-1, the J gene TRBJ2-3; 7 positions agree with TRBD2. CDR1 and CDR2 (germline): SGHRS, YFSETQ. Losses at the gene ends were 4 bases for V and 0 bases for J; bases not matched to a gene: 5. This CDR3 has 15 residues.

The genes are TRBV6-1 and TRBJ1-5, with D maybe TRBD1 (5 bases). Germline-derived CDR1 and CDR2 are MNHNS and SASEGT. V shed 8 bases and J shed 4 bases, with 6 bases lying between them. The CDR3 totals 11 residues. The CDR3 reads CASEGNQPQHF. The DNA of the CDR3 is TGTGCCAGCGAGGGGAATCAGCCCCAGCATTTT.

This clone was observed once. The chain has TRBV9 and TRBJ2-3; D may be TRBD1 (5 bases). With 2 bases removed from V and 2 bases from J, the gap between germline ends came to 9 bases. This CDR3 comprises 14 residues. CDR1 SGDLS and CDR2 YYNGEE come from the germline V gene. CDR3 sequence (DNA): TGTGCCAGCAGCGTGGGGCCGGACACAGATACGCAGTATTTT. As protein: CASSVGPDTDTQYF.

V gene TRBV6-4 combines with J gene TRBJ2-1; weak D call: TRBD2 (7 bases). Trimming pared 4 bases from V and 5 bases from J, leaving 12 bases between. The germline CDR1 and CDR2 sequences are MRHNA and SNTAGT. The CDR3 spans 14 residues. DNA for the CDR3: TGTGCCAGCAGTGTGAAAGGGGGGGACAATGAGCAGTTCTTC. It encodes CASSVKGGDNEQFF.

The rearrangement joins TRBV6-5 to TRBJ1-6; TRBD1 agrees at 12 bases. CDR1 is MNHEY, CDR2 SVGAGI, per germline. The CDR3 loop spans 15 amino acids. V lost 5 bases, J lost 11 bases, and 7 bases stayed unmatched. CDR3 loop: CASSRGGTGGPPLHF. In nucleotides, the CDR3 is TGTGCCAGCAGTCGGGGGGGGACAGGGGGCCCACCCCTCCACTTT.